This T cell receptor (beta chain) was observed in a study of cytomegalovirus exposure and HLA in healthy donors. Regarding the study as a whole: Specificity for CMV antigens was confirmed in vitro for a few of the CMV-associated chains. Cytomegalovirus status was reportedly diagnosed by the classifier with high sensitivity and specificity.

This clone was recorded once. Its antigen is undetermined. This table comes from immunoSEQ multiplex PCR, and its TCRdb copy is limited to in-frame clones, with some not included. The sample yields about 160,000 clones, 88% seen once. The source is a man between 18 and 35 years old in good health and CMV-seronegative. Sequencing used PBMCs.

CDR3 sequence reads: CASSRDRGSPYNSPLHF. Here the CDR3 DNA reads TGCGCCAGCAGTCGGGACAGGGGATCGCCCTATAATTCACCCCTCCACTTT. J is TRBJ1-6 and V is TRBV5-1; the match to TRBD1 covers 10 bases. From germline, CDR1 is SGHRS and CDR2 YFSETQ. CDR3 length equals 17 residues. The V gene end was trimmed by 5 bases and the J gene end by 2 bases; junction bases not matched to a gene: 7.